This TCR beta chain was retrieved from a study of cytomegalovirus exposure and HLA in healthy donors. Study as a whole: HLA-typed donors contributed about 85 million unique TCRs, which were held in an early data release. Caucasian-associated ancestry cluster membership applied to around 76% of 398 genotyped donors.

The sample holds a few counts of this clone. What it binds is unknown. CDR1 MNHEY and CDR2 SVGAGI come from the germline V gene. The CDR3 length is 13 residues. V lost 0 bases and J 6 bases, leaving 6 bases between the germline ends. General study findings and limits: HLA restriction was apparent for most CMV-associated TCR beta chains in a later analysis. There was a cluster of highly shared sequence variants that was likely a sequencing artifact.

Both 60 Vbeta primers and 13 Jbeta primers went into the PCR. Produced via immunoSEQ multiplex PCR; TCRdb's table is partial and in-frame only. This table holds 130,000 or so clones, roughly three fifths found once. The sequenced sample consisted of PBMCs. The genes are TRBV6-5 and TRBJ1-5; maybe TRBD1 (5 bases). This clonotype was obtained from a woman between 40 and 55 years old in good health and CMV-seropositive. The CDR3 is CASSYSGLQPQHF. CDR3 DNA sequence: TGTGCCAGCAGTTACTCGGGGCTTCAGCCCCAGCATTTT.